The present T cell receptor (beta chain) was sequenced within a study of T-cell memory formation after mild COVID-19. Germline V gene lookup returns CDR1 MNHNY and CDR2 SVGAGI (reference sequence). V lost 7 bases and J 3 bases, leaving 14 bases between the germline ends. The CDR3 loop spans 14 amino acids. Via MiXCR, TCRdb re-called the 5' RACE reads, giving one row per CDR3 protein. The sample has 250,000 to 350,000 distinct CDR3 sequences, about a sixth seen once; the top ten hold approximately 23%. As concerns this clonotype: Its target is not known.

Study-level findings and limits: The main location of contracting CD4+ clones was CM and EM, and that of contracting CD8+ clones was EMRA. The authors did not confirm SARS-CoV-2 specificity of second-wave clones peaking day 37.

The receptor was isolated from a man between 18 and 35 years old who had mild COVID-19 (a few samples of this study predate the infection). Cell type and time point are not known. The sample comprised PBMCs or a T cell subset sorted from them (not recorded which). The V gene is TRBV6-6, the J gene TRBJ2-3; D possibly matches TRBD1 or TRBD2 (6 bases each). The CDR3 spells CASTYRGGTDTQYF. The CDR3, as DNA: TGTGCCAGCACCTACCGAGGGGGGACAGATACGCAGTATTTT.